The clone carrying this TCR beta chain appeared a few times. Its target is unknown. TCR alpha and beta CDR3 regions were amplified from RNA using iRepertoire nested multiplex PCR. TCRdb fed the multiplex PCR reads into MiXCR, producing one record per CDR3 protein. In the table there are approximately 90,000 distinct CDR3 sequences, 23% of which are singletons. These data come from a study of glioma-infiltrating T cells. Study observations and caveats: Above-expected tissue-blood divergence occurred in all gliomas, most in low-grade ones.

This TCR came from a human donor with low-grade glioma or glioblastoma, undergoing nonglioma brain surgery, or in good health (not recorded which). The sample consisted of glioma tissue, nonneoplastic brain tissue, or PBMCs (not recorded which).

The CDR3: CASSWEGDQPQHF. CDR3 bases: TGTGCCAGCTCGTGGGAGGGGGATCAGCCCCAGCATTTT. This chain uses TRBV6-1 with TRBJ1-5; D is perhaps TRBD1 (6 bases). The V gene's germline CDR1 is MNHNS and CDR2 SASEGT. V was clipped by 8 bases and J by 5 bases, with 13 bases between them. CDR3 size: 13 residues.